One sample yielded the 4 T cell receptor beta chains listed below, sequenced in a study of cytomegalovirus exposure and HLA in healthy donors. PCR primers comprised 60 Vbeta and 13 Jbeta primers. Only in-frame clones appear in the TCRdb table, and some are missing; sequencing was by immunoSEQ multiplex PCR. The sample contains roughly 63,000 clones, roughly 73% of which appear only once. The material sequenced was PBMCs. The receptors were gathered from a woman in her thirties or forties in good health and CMV-seropositive.

This clone was seen a few times. V and J are TRBV28 and TRBJ2-7; no clear D. The CDR3 has 14 residues. Trimming took off 2 bases at V and 1 base at J, with 9 bases between the two ends. Germline lookup yields CDR1 MDHEN and CDR2 SYDVKM. Here the CDR3 reads CASSLAQQSYEQYF. CDR3 bases: TGTGCCAGCAGTTTAGCACAGCAATCCTACGAGCAGTACTTC.

The rearrangement uses TRBV9 and TRBJ2-1; TRBD2 matches 11 bases. CDR1 is SGDLS, CDR2 YYNGEE, per germline. This CDR3 spans 15 amino acids. Trimming took 5 bases from V and 1 from J; bases not matched to a gene: 2. The CDR3 region has the DNA TGTGCCAGCAGTAGCGGGGGGGCTTCCTACAATGAGCAGTTCTTC. Translating gives CASSSGGASYNEQFF.

For the CDR3, the DNA is TGTGCCAGTAGTATAGCCCCGGGACTCGCGACCGGCGAGCAGTACTTC. Residues: CASSIAPGLATGEQYF. J is TRBJ2-7 and V is TRBV19, with D possibly being TRBD2 (6 bases). CDR3 length: 16 amino acids. Trimming took off 1 base at V and 6 bases at J, with 19 bases between the two ends. Germline lookup yields CDR1 LNHDA and CDR2 SQIVND (reference sequence).

This chain uses TRBV30 with TRBJ2-7; D is unresolved. Trimming removed 3 bases from V and 1 base from J, with 7 bases in between. The CDR3 loop spans 12 amino acids. Germline loops: CDR1 GTSNPN, CDR2 SVGIG (reference sequence). CDR3 nucleotide sequence: TGTGCCTGGAGCGGCGGTTCCTACGAGCAGTACTTC. This sequence encodes CAWSGGSYEQYF.